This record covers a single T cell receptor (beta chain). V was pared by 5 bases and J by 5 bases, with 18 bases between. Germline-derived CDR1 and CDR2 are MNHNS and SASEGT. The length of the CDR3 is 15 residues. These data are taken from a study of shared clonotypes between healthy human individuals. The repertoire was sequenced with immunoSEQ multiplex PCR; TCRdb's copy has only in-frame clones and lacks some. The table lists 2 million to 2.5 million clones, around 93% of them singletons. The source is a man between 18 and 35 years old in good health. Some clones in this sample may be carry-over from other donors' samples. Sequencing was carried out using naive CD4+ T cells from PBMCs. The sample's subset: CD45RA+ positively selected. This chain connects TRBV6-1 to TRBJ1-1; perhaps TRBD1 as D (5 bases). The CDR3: CASSHYSQGGTEAFF. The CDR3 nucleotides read TGTGCCAGCAGTCACTACTCTCAGGGAGGGACTGAAGCTTTCTTT.